These 27 T cell receptor beta chains came from one sample sequenced in a study of blood T cell repertoires in COVID-19. Sequencing used immunoSEQ multiplex PCR; TCRdb keeps in-frame clones, though not all of them. The table records 210,000 or so clones, around 80% of them present only once. Sequencing was done on a sample of peripheral blood. These receptors originate from an elderly woman with active or convalescent COVID-19.

This chain uses TRBV13 with TRBJ1-5; 7 bases fit TRBD1. Germline V CDR1 and CDR2: PRHDT, FYEKMQ (reference sequence). Germline trimming cut 0 bases from V and 0 bases from J; bases unmatched to any gene: 8. The CDR3 has 18 amino acids. CDR3 region: CASSLGPGGHYSNQPQHF. In DNA form, the CDR3 reads TGTGCCAGCAGCTTAGGCCCAGGGGGGCACTATAGCAATCAGCCCCAGCATTTT.

This clone was detected a few times. J is TRBJ1-5 and V is TRBV12-3 or TRBV12-4; D might be TRBD1 (5 bases). V lost 5 bases to trimming and J lost 4 bases, with 9 bases between them. The CDR3 extends over 13 amino acids. The CDR3 sequence is CASSNGGNQPQHF. CDR3 DNA: TGTGCCAGCAGTAATGGGGGGAATCAGCCCCAGCATTTT.

The chain uses TRBV5-1 and TRBJ2-5, with no clear D. CDR3 length: 14 amino acids. Germline assignment: CDR1 SGHRS and CDR2 YFSETQ. V shed 2 bases and J shed 4 bases, with 12 bases lying between them. The CDR3 coding sequence is TGCGCCAGCAGCTTAGGAACCCCGGGAGAGACCCAGTACTTC. This sequence encodes CASSLGTPGETQYF.

The chain recombines TRBV29-1 with TRBJ2-1; D not resolved. The ends were cut back, 5 bases at V and 0 bases at J, with 23 bases in the middle. The germline gives CDR1 SQVTM, CDR2 ANQGSEA. This CDR3 has 18 residues. The CDR3 region has the DNA TGCAGCGTTTCTCCTATTTATATGGGCACGAGCTCCTACAATGAGCAGTTCTTC. Translation: CSVSPIYMGTSSYNEQFF.

The chain uses TRBV19 and TRBJ1-5; no clear D gene. Trimming stripped 3 bases from V and 9 bases from J, with 9 bases between. CDR1 LNHDA and CDR2 SQIVND come from the germline V gene (reference sequence). The CDR3 consists of 12 residues. This CDR3 reads CASSMVTRPQHF. In nucleotides, the CDR3 is TGTGCCAGTAGTATGGTCACGCGGCCCCAGCATTTT.

This chain links TRBV3-1 (or the pseudogene TRBV3-2) with TRBJ1-4; no reliable D call. CDR1 is LGHDT, CDR2 YNNKEL, per germline (reference sequence). The CDR3 is made up of 14 amino acids. V was shortened by 3 bases and J by 7 bases, with 12 bases between the two germline ends. The CDR3, as DNA: TGTGCCAGCAGCCAGGCGGGGATCGGTGAAAAACTGTTTTTT. Translating gives CASSQAGIGEKLFF.

This chain connects TRBV6-1 to TRBJ1-3, with 10 positions matching TRBD1. With 3 bases clipped from V and 4 bases from J, the junction kept 6 bases outside the gene matches. From germline, CDR1 is MNHNS and CDR2 SASEGT. The CDR3 loop spans 16 amino acids. Here the CDR3 reads CASSETGGFSGNTIYF. CDR3 bases: TGTGCCAGCAGTGAGACAGGGGGCTTCTCCGGAAACACCATATATTTT.

This clone was counted between two and nine times. The J gene is TRBJ1-2, the V gene TRBV20-1; D is perhaps TRBD1 (5 bases). The CDR3 has 10 amino acids. Germline CDR1 and CDR2: DFQATT and SNEGSKA (reference sequence). The CDR3 DNA reads as TGCAGCCCAGGACAATCTGGCTACACCTTC. Encoded protein: CSPGQSGYTF.

Details on this clone: Other DNA sequences in the sample encode the same CDR3. V and J are TRBV7-9 and TRBJ1-6, with D possibly matching TRBD1 (6 bases). Germline V CDR1 and CDR2: SEHNR, FQNEAQ (reference sequence). V lost 1 base and J lost 9, with 16 bases in between. This CDR3 contains 16 residues. CDR3 DNA: TGTGCCAGCAGCTTAGTTTCCGGAACAGGGAGTTCACCCCTCCACTTT. Its translation: CASSLVSGTGSSPLHF.

This chain joins TRBV5-6 and TRBJ2-1; TRBD1 is a possible D gene (6 bases). In germline, CDR1 is SGHDT, CDR2 YYEEEE. This CDR3 has 14 amino acids. V was clipped by 1 base and J by 9 bases, with 14 bases between them. CDR3 nucleotide sequence: TGTGCCAGCAGCTTGCACCCGCAGGGGTTTGAGCAGTTCTTC. It specifies CASSLHPQGFEQFF.

The chain carries TRBV11-2 and TRBJ2-1; TRBD1 matches at 9 bases. The CDR3 is made up of 14 amino acids. CDR1 and CDR2 from the germline V gene are SGHAT and FQNNGV. V trimming: 6 bases; J trimming: 9 bases; junction bases outside the gene matches: 9. Here the CDR3 reads CASRLLQGAGEQFF. CDR3 DNA: TGTGCCAGCAGACTTTTACAGGGGGCTGGTGAGCAGTTCTTC.

The chain links TRBV7-4 to TRBJ2-3; 11 positions agree with TRBD2. Germline trimming cut 2 bases from V and 2 bases from J; bases unmatched to any gene: 15. Germline lookup yields CDR1 SGHVT and CDR2 SQSDAQ. The CDR3 sequence is 20 residues long. The CDR3 reads CASSLRSVSGGAGFTDTQYF. The CDR3 nucleotides read TGTGCCAGCAGCTTAAGGTCGGTTAGCGGGGGGGCCGGTTTCACAGATACGCAGTATTTT. Variable domain in full (rest from reference TRBV7-4 and TRBJ2-3): GAGVSQSPRYKVAKRGRDVALRCDSISGHVTLYWYRQTLGQGSEVLTYSQSDAQRDKSGRPSGRFSAERPERSVSTLKIQRTEQGDSAVYLCASSLRSVSGGAGFTDTQYFGPGTRLTVL.

This rearrangement joins TRBV28 to TRBJ2-3; the D gene is possibly TRBD2 (6 bases). CDR3 length equals 14 residues. V lost 6 bases to trimming and J lost 3 bases, with 13 bases between them. The germline gives CDR1 MDHEN, CDR2 SYDVKM. CDR3 DNA sequence: TGTGCCAGCAGACTCCCGGGGGTAACAGATACGCAGTATTTT. It yields the protein CASRLPGVTDTQYF.

V usage is TRBV9 and J usage is TRBJ1-2, with TRBD1 matching 11 bases. Germline V gene lookup returns CDR1 SGDLS and CDR2 YYNGEE. This CDR3 comprises 14 residues. V trimming: 2 bases; J trimming: 7 bases; junction bases outside the gene matches: 4. CDR3 nucleotide sequence: TGTGCCAGCAGCGTGGGGACAGGGGGATTTGGCTACACCTTC. Translated, it gives CASSVGTGGFGYTF.

The rearrangement uses TRBV6-2 or TRBV6-3 and TRBJ2-3; D is unresolved. V dropped 1 base and J dropped 6 bases, with 11 bases sitting between them. The CDR3 extends over 14 amino acids. Germline loops: CDR1 MNHEY, CDR2 SVGEGT. The CDR3 DNA reads as TGTGCCAGCAGTTACTGGAGCCTTGGTGATACGCAGTATTTT. Its translation is CASSYWSLGDTQYF.

The chain has TRBV10-3 and TRBJ2-7; 10 nucleotides agree with TRBD2. CDR3 length: 16 amino acids. The J segment lost 9 bases and the V segment lost 0 bases, leaving 11 bases of the junction unmatched. CDR1 and CDR2 from the germline V gene are ENHRY and SYGVKD. The CDR3 coding sequence is TGTGCCATCAGTGAGTCAGCTAGCGGGAGTTTGCAGGGGCAGTACTTC. It yields the protein CAISESASGSLQGQYF.

The chain is built from TRBV2 and TRBJ2-2, with 12 bases that match TRBD2. Per germline, CDR1 SNHLY and CDR2 FYNNEI. The CDR3 length is 15 residues. Losses at the gene ends were 1 base for V and 6 bases for J; bases not matched to a gene: 0. CDR3 sequence reads: CASSEGTSGAGELFF. CDR3 in DNA: TGTGCCAGCAGTGAAGGGACTAGCGGGGCCGGGGAGCTGTTTTTT.

The rearrangement links TRBV12-3 or TRBV12-4 to TRBJ1-1; D is ambiguous. V was trimmed by 4 bases and J by 0 bases, leaving 6 bases between them. This CDR3 is 13 amino acids long. The CDR3 reads CASSSDMNTEAFF. Written as DNA, the CDR3 is TGTGCCAGCAGTTCTGACATGAACACTGAAGCTTTCTTT.

Only one count was recorded for this clone. The chain combines TRBV9 with TRBJ2-3; 9 nucleotides match TRBD1. J gave up 7 bases and V 3 bases, and 6 bases lay outside the gene matches. This CDR3 is built from 14 residues. Germline-derived CDR1 and CDR2 are SGDLS and YYNGEE. DNA of the CDR3: TGTGCCAGCAGCGCGCGACAGGGGGTGAATACGCAGTATTTT. Its translation: CASSARQGVNTQYF.

In its sample, this clone was seen once. The chain employs TRBV19 and TRBJ2-7, with D hard to call. The CDR3 totals 13 residues. Germline V gene lookup returns CDR1 LNHDA and CDR2 SQIVND (reference sequence). Trimming pared 3 bases from V and 2 bases from J, leaving 8 bases between. In DNA, the CDR3 is TGTGCCAGTAGTATTGAGCGAACCTACGAGCAGTACTTC. It is translated as CASSIERTYEQYF.

Only a few counts were recorded for this clone. The chain combines TRBV5-4 with TRBJ1-6; D gene ambiguous. Germline V gives CDR1 SGHNT, CDR2 YYREEE (reference sequence). V was pared by 3 bases and J by 7 bases, with 11 bases between. CDR3 length: 14 residues. CDR3 sequence: CASSSRLPNSPLHF. The DNA of the CDR3 is TGTGCCAGCAGCTCCAGGCTACCAAATTCACCCCTCCACTTT.

Notes on this clone: This same CDR3 is encoded by further DNA sequences in the sample. The V and J genes are TRBV28 and TRBJ1-1; the match to TRBD1 covers 8 bases. The germline V gene encodes CDR1 MDHEN and CDR2 SYDVKM. Trimming at V came to 5 bases and at J to 2 bases, leaving 4 bases not matched to a gene. This CDR3 spans 14 amino acids. CDR3: CASSTGQGNTEAFF. The CDR3 nucleotides read TGTGCCAGCAGTACCGGACAGGGAAACACTGAAGCTTTCTTT.

This clone came up a few times. The V and J genes are TRBV9 and TRBJ1-6, with 8 bases that match TRBD1. The germline V gene has CDR1 SGDLS and CDR2 YYNGEE. V was pared by 3 bases and J by 7 bases, with 6 bases of the junction left unmatched. This CDR3 comprises 15 residues. CDR3 sequence (DNA): TGTGCCAGCAGCGAAGGGGGACAGGCAAATTCACCCCTCCACTTT. The encoded protein is CASSEGGQANSPLHF.

This clone has only one observation. The rearrangement uses TRBV9 and TRBJ1-3; 7 bases match TRBD1. The CDR3 covers 16 residues. Germline V gene lookup returns CDR1 SGDLS and CDR2 YYNGEE. J was trimmed by 2 bases and V by 0 bases; bases with no gene match: 5. As DNA, the CDR3 is TGTGCCAGCAGCGTAGCTGCCAGGGGGACTGGAAACACCATATATTTT. The encoded protein is CASSVAARGTGNTIYF.

The genes are TRBV27 and TRBJ1-3; 7 bases agree with TRBD1. Germline trimming cut 4 bases from V and 0 bases from J; bases unmatched to any gene: 6. CDR1 and CDR2 (germline): MNHEY, SMNVEV (reference sequence). This CDR3 contains 16 residues. This CDR3 is CASSSGGVLSGNTIYF. CDR3 sequence (DNA): TGTGCCAGCAGTTCAGGGGGAGTCCTCTCTGGAAACACCATATATTTT.

This chain links TRBV14 with TRBJ2-7; D is possibly TRBD1 (7 bases). CDR1 is SGHDN, CDR2 FVKESK, per germline. This CDR3 contains 18 residues. V lost 3 bases and J lost 2, with 23 bases in between. This chain's CDR3 is CASSHEWGRTGLAYEQYF. The CDR3 DNA is TGTGCCAGCAGCCACGAATGGGGGAGGACAGGTCTTGCCTACGAGCAGTACTTC.

The chain combines TRBV28 with TRBJ1-4; possibly TRBD1 for D (5 bases). The CDR3 has 14 amino acids. Germline V gives CDR1 MDHEN, CDR2 SYDVKM. V gave up 2 bases and J gave up 8 bases, with 12 bases separating them. The CDR3 protein is CASSLGTRGEKLFF. Written as DNA, the CDR3 is TGTGCCAGCAGTTTAGGGACTCGCGGAGAAAAACTGTTTTTT.